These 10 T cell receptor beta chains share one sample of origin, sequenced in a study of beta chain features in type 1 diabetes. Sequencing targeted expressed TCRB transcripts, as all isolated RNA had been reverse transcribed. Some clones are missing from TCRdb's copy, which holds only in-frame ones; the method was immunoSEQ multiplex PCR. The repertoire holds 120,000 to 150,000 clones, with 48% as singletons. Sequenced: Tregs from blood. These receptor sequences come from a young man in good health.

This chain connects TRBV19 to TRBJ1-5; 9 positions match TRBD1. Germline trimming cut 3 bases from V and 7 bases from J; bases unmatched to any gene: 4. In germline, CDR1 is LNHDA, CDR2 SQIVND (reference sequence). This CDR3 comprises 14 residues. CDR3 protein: CASSMGTGYQPQHF. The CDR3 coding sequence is TGTGCCAGTAGTATGGGGACAGGGTACCAGCCCCAGCATTTT.

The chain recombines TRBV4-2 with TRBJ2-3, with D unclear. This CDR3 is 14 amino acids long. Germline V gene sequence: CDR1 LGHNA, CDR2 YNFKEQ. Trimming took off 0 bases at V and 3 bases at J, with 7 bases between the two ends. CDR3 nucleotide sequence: TGTGCCAGCAGCCAAGAGGGCAGAACAGATACGCAGTATTTT. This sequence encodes CASSQEGRTDTQYF.

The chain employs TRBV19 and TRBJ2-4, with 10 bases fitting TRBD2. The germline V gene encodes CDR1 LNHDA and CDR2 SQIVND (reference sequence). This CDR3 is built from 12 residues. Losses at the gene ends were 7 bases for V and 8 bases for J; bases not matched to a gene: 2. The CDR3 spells CASTSGGYIQYF. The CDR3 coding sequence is TGTGCCAGTACTAGCGGGGGATACATTCAGTACTTC.

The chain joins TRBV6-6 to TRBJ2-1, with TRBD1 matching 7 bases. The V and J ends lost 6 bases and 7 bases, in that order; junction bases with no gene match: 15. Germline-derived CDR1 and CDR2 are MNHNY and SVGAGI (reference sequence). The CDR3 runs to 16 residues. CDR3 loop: CASRDLGTAVGNEQFF. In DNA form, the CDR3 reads TGTGCCAGCAGGGACTTAGGGACAGCGGTGGGGAATGAGCAGTTCTTC.

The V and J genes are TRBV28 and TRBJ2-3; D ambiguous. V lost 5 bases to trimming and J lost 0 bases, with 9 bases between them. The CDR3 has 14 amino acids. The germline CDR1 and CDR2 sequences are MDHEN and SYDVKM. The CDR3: CASSEPSSTDTQYF. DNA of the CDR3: TGTGCCAGCAGTGAGCCTTCGAGCACAGATACGCAGTATTTT.

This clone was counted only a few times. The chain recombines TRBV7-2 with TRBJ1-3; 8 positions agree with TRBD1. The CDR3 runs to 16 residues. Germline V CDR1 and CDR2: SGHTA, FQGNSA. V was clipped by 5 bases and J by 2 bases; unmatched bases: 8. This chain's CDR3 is CASSITGGVTGNTIYF. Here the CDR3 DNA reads TGTGCCAGCAGCATAACAGGGGGAGTGACTGGAAACACCATATATTTT.

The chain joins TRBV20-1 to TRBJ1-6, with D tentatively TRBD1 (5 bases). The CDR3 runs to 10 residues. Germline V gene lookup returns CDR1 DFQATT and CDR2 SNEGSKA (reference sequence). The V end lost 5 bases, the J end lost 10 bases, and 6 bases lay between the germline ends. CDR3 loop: CSAGGSPLHF. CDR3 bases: TGCAGTGCTGGGGGGTCACCCCTCCACTTT.

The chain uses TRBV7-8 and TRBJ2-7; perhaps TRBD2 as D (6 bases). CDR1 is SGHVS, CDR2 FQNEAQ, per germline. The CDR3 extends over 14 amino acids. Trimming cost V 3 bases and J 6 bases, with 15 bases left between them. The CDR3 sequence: CASSFGTSMPEQYF. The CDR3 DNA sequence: TGTGCCAGCAGCTTTGGAACTAGCATGCCCGAGCAGTACTTC.

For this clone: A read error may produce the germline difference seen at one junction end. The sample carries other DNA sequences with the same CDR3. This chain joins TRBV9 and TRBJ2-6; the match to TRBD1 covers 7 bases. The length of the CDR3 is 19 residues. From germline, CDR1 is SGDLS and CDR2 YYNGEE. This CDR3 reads CASSLRDSPARSGANVLTF. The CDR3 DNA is TGTGCCAGCAGCCTCCGGGACAGCCCTGCTAGGTCTGGGGCCAATGTCCTGACTTTC. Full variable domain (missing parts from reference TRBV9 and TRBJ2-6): DSGVTQTPKHLITATGQRVTLRCSPRSGDLSVYWYQQSLDQGLQFLIQYYNGEERAKGNILERFSAQQFPDLHSELNLSSLELGDSALYFCASSLRDSPARSGANVLTFGAGSRLTVL.

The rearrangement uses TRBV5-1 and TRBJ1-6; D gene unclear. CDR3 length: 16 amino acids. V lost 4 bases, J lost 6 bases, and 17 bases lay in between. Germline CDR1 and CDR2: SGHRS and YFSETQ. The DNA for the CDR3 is TGCGCCAGCAGCCAACTCAGCGGGATTACTAATTCACCCCTCCACTTT. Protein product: CASSQLSGITNSPLHF.